A single sample gave rise to the 2 T cell receptor beta chains below, sequenced in a study of post-analysis software for immune sequencing data. Their antigens are not known. Whole-study findings and limits: Patients carried several TRBV segments more frequently than controls did, and TRBV5-6, TRBV5-1 and TRBV20-1 were among them.

The TCR beta cDNA libraries carried unique molecular identifiers. Using its own MiXCR run on the PCR reads, TCRdb lists one record per CDR3 protein. The table includes hundreds of thousands of distinct CDR3 sequences, roughly 40% detected once. Sequences were obtained from blood. The receptors were gathered from a girl between 5 and 17 years old with multiple sclerosis.

Only a few counts were recorded for this clonotype. The genes are TRBV7-2 and TRBJ2-1, with 8 positions matching TRBD2. This CDR3 has 17 residues. Germline CDR1 reads SGHTA; CDR2 reads FQGNSA. The trim removed 3 bases at V and 8 bases at J, leaving 15 bases unmatched. Written as DNA, the CDR3 is TGTGCCAGCAGCTTCCCGGGTAGCGGGGATACAAGGCATGAGCAGTTCTTC. As protein: CASSFPGSGDTRHEQFF.

The chain carries TRBV6-6 and TRBJ1-4; D may be TRBD1 (5 bases). The CDR3 loop spans 14 amino acids. Trimming removed 8 bases from V and 2 bases from J, with 12 bases in between. Looked up from germline, CDR1 is MNHNY and CDR2 is SVGAGI (reference sequence). CDR3 bases: TGTGCCAGCGTTAGCCGGGACACTAATGAAAAACTGTTTTTT. The encoded protein is CASVSRDTNEKLFF.